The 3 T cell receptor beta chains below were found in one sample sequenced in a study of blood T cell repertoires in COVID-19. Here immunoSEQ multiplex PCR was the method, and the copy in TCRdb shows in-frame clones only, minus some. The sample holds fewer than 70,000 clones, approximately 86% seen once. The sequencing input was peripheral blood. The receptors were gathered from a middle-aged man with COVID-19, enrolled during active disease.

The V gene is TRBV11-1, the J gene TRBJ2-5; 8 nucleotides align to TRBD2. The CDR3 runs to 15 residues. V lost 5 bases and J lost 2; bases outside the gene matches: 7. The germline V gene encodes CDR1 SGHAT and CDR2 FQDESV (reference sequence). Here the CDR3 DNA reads TGTGCCAGCAGCCCTCAGCGGGGGACGCAAGAGACCCAGTACTTC. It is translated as CASSPQRGTQETQYF.

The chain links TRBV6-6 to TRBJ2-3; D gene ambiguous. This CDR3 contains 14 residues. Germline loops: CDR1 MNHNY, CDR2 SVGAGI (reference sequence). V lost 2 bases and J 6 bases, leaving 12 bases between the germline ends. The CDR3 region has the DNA TGTGCCAGCAGTTACCTGTTATCTACTGATACGCAGTATTTT. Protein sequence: CASSYLLSTDTQYF.

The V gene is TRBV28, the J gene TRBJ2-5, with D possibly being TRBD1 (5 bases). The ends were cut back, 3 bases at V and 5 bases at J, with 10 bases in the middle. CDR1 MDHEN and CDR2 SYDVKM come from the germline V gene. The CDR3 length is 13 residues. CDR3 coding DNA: TGTGCCAGCAGTTTTTCAGGGAAGGAGACCCAGTACTTC. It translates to CASSFSGKETQYF.